This TCR beta chain originates from a study of blood T cell repertoires in COVID-19. Study-level background: Samples representing acute and convalescent COVID-19 were sourced from the United States, Italy and Spain.

The study drew participants aged about 18 to 89 years from approximately 25 US areas. Two negative PCRs, clearance, or symptom resolution were required of recovered Cohort 3 donors. This clone appeared many times. The CDR3 consists of 18 residues. V dropped 2 bases and J dropped 8; count of bases not matched to a gene: 16. Germline V CDR1 and CDR2: MDHEN, SYDVKM. Sequencing used immunoSEQ multiplex PCR; TCRdb keeps in-frame clones, though not all of them. The data show roughly 150,000 clones, less than 85% seen once. The receptor comes from a man in his 60s who had recovered from COVID-19. The chain recombines TRBV28 with TRBJ2-1; 9 bases match TRBD2. Sample: PBMCs or T cells enriched from blood (not recorded which). The CDR3 DNA follows: TGTGCCAGCAGTTTAATTGTCCCGGCGGGAGGGCCTTTCGATGAGCAGTTCTTC. This sequence encodes CASSLIVPAGGPFDEQFF.